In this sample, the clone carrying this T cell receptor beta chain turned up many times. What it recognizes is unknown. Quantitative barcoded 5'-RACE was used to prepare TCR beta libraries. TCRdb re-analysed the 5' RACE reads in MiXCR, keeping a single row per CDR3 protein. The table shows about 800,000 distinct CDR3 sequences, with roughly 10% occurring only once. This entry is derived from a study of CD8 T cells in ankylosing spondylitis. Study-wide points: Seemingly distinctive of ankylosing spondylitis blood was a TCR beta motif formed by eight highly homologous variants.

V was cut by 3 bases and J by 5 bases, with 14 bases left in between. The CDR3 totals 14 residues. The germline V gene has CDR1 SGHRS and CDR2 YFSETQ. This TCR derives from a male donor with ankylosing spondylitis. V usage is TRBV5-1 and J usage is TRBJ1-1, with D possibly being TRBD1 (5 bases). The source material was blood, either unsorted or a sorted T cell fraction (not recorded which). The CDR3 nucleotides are TGCGCCAGCAGCTGGGAGGGGAGCTGGACTGAAGCTTTCTTT. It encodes CASSWEGSWTEAFF.